One sample yielded the 20 T cell receptor beta chains listed below, sequenced in a study of neoadjuvant anti-PD-1 for oral cavity cancer. Generated by immunoSEQ multiplex PCR, the TCRdb table keeps only in-frame clones and is missing some. The sample contains 65,000 to 95,000 clones, 84% of which appear only once. Specimen: PBMCs, collected before nivolumab (anti-PD-1) treatment. The receptors stem from a person aged 35-80 years with oral cavity squamous cell carcinoma.

The V gene is TRBV7-8, the J gene TRBJ2-7; tentative D call: TRBD2 (5 bases). The CDR3 runs to 15 residues. Trimming cost V 1 base and J 1 base, with 11 bases left between them. CDR1 is SGHVS and CDR2 is FQNEAQ in the germline V gene. The CDR3 DNA reads TGTGCCAGCAGCTTAGAGGTAGCGAGTTCCTACGAGCAGTACTTC. This codes for CASSLEVASSYEQYF.

The DNA for the CDR3 is TGTGCCAGCAGTCTGGGGACTAGCGGGAGGGTCTACGAGGAGGTT. It codes for CASSLGTSGRVYEEV. The chain is built from TRBV11-1 and TRBJ2-7, with 16 bases fitting TRBD2. The CDR3 contains 15 residues. Germline values: CDR1 SGHAT, CDR2 FQDESV (reference sequence).

This chain links TRBV6-1 with TRBJ2-2; TRBD2 is a possible D gene (5 bases). Trimming took off 2 bases at V and 7 bases at J, with 17 bases between the two ends. Germline loops: CDR1 MNHNS, CDR2 SASEGT. This CDR3 is 16 amino acids long. CDR3 amino acids: CASSESSIGIGGELFF. In DNA, the CDR3 is TGTGCCAGCAGTGAATCTTCCATCGGGATTGGCGGGGAGCTGTTTTTT.

As regards this clone: This sample also contains other DNA sequences that code for the same CDR3. This rearrangement joins TRBV7-2 to TRBJ2-1; 9 bases align to TRBD2. V lost 5 bases and J lost 4; bases outside the gene matches: 6. Germline CDR1 reads SGHTA; CDR2 reads FQGNSA. This CDR3 has 15 amino acids. CDR3 protein: CASSPTSGGYNEQFF. The CDR3 nucleotides are TGTGCCAGCAGCCCGACTAGCGGAGGGTACAATGAGCAGTTCTTC.

The J gene is TRBJ2-7, the V gene TRBV30; D gene ambiguous. Germline CDR1 GTSNPN, CDR2 SVGIG (reference sequence). V gave up 2 bases and J gave up 2 bases, with 10 bases separating them. This CDR3 is built from 13 residues. CDR3 sequence (DNA): TGTGCCTGGAGTAGAGGCAGTCCCTACGAGCAGTACTTC. This translates into CAWSRGSPYEQYF. Full variable domain (missing parts from reference TRBV30 and TRBJ2-7): SQTIHQWPATLVQPVGSPLSLECTVEGTSNPNLYWYRQAAGRGLQLLFYSVGIGQISSEVPQNLSASRPQDRQFILSSKKLLLSDSGFYLCAWSRGSPYEQYFGPGTRLTVT.

V gene TRBV10-1 combines with J gene TRBJ2-1; 9 bases map to TRBD2. J gave up 9 bases and V 6 bases, and 9 bases lay outside the gene matches. Looked up from germline, CDR1 is WNHNN and CDR2 is SYGVQD (reference sequence). The CDR3 is 14 amino acids. CDR3 in DNA: TGCGCCAGCAGCGCTAGCGGGGACTCCGGTGAGCAGTTCTTC. It specifies CASSASGDSGEQFF.

The gene calls are TRBV5-5 and TRBJ2-5; D gene ambiguous. Trimming took 4 bases from V and 6 from J, leaving 16 bases between them. The CDR3 consists of 14 residues. CDR1 is SGHKS and CDR2 is YYEKEE in the germline V gene (reference sequence). This CDR3 is CASSADWSPQTQYF. Here the CDR3 DNA reads TGTGCCAGCAGCGCGGATTGGTCTCCACAGACCCAGTACTTC.

The chain carries TRBV10-3 and TRBJ1-3; D gene uncertain. The germline CDR1 and CDR2 sequences are ENHRY and SYGVKD. V was pared by 3 bases and J by 4 bases, with 4 bases between. This CDR3 has 12 residues. The CDR3 region is CAISDVGNTIYF. The CDR3 nucleotides are TGTGCCATCAGTGACGTCGGAAACACCATATATTTT.

The table lists this clone with a few counts. The chain recombines TRBV6-1 with TRBJ1-2; TRBD1 matches at 8 bases. This CDR3 contains 16 residues. In germline, CDR1 is MNHNS, CDR2 SASEGT. V shed 4 bases and J 3 bases; nucleotides not matched to a gene: 10. CDR3 amino acids: CASSGERGTGDYGYTF. CDR3 nucleotide sequence: TGTGCCAGCAGTGGGGAGAGGGGGACAGGCGACTATGGCTACACCTTC.

The chain recombines TRBV13 with TRBJ2-7; D uncertain. CDR3 length equals 14 residues. Trimming pared 1 base from V and 4 bases from J, leaving 11 bases between. Looked up from germline, CDR1 is PRHDT and CDR2 is FYEKMQ (reference sequence). The CDR3 sequence is CASSLATQEYEQYF. The CDR3 DNA follows: TGTGCCAGCAGCTTAGCGACTCAGGAGTACGAGCAGTACTTC.

J is TRBJ1-2 and V is TRBV7-9; 8 bases map to TRBD1. Germline CDR1 is SEHNR and CDR2 is FQNEAQ (reference sequence). V lost 8 bases to trimming and J lost 4 bases; unmatched junction nucleotides: 6. This CDR3 comprises 13 residues. The CDR3 is CASSPGGGYGYTF. In DNA, the CDR3 is TGTGCCAGCTCCCCAGGGGGCGGCTATGGCTACACCTTC.

J is TRBJ2-3 and V is TRBV4-1; weak D call: TRBD2 (5 bases). The CDR3 has 16 amino acids. The V and J ends lost 1 base and 0 bases respectively, with 11 bases between them. Per the germline V gene, CDR1 is MGHRA and CDR2 is YSYEKL. CDR3 in amino acids: CASSQVTGTSTDTQYF. For the CDR3, the DNA is TGCGCCAGCAGCCAAGTAACGGGAACTAGCACAGATACGCAGTATTTT.

This rearrangement joins TRBV28 to TRBJ1-2; TRBD1 matches 7 bases. After removal of 8 bases from V and 2 bases from J, the junction contained 17 bases not matched to a gene. Germline values: CDR1 MDHEN, CDR2 SYDVKM. The length of the CDR3 is 17 residues. The CDR3 coding sequence is TGTGCCAGCTTCTTAATGGACAATGGGGACAGCAACTATGGCTACACCTTC. It translates to CASFLMDNGDSNYGYTF.

The rearrangement joins TRBV10-3 to TRBJ1-1, with D possibly being TRBD1 (5 bases). Trimming took off 6 bases at V and 1 base at J, with 9 bases between the two ends. Germline V gene sequence: CDR1 ENHRY, CDR2 SYGVKD. CDR3 length equals 13 residues. The CDR3 protein is CAIRTDRNTEAFF. CDR3 in DNA: TGTGCCATCAGGACTGACAGGAACACTGAAGCTTTCTTT.

At least ten counts were recorded for this clone. This chain connects TRBV2 to TRBJ2-7; the D call may be TRBD1 or TRBD2 (5 bases each). Germline CDR1 is SNHLY and CDR2 is FYNNEI. The V gene lost 0 bases and the J gene lost 3 bases, with 6 bases spanning the gap. The CDR3 sequence is 13 residues long. The CDR3 loop reads CASSEAGVYEQYF. In nucleotides, the CDR3 is TGTGCCAGCAGTGAAGCGGGGGTCTACGAGCAGTACTTC. Combining the CDR3 with reference TRBV2 and TRBJ2-7 gives the whole variable domain EPEVTQTPSHQVTQMGQEVILRCVPISNHLYFYWYRQILGQKVEFLVSFYNNEISEKSEIFDDQFSVERPDGSNFTLKIRSTKLEDSAMYFCASSEAGVYEQYFGPGTRLTVT.

The V and J genes are TRBV5-6 and TRBJ1-5; 7 nucleotides line up with TRBD1. CDR1 SGHDT and CDR2 YYEEEE come from the germline V gene. Germline trimming cut 3 bases from V and 2 bases from J; bases unmatched to any gene: 11. CDR3 length equals 17 residues. CDR3 bases: TGTGCCAGCAGCTCTACGAGACAGGGAAGTGGCAATCAGCCCCAGCATTTT. Its protein is CASSSTRQGSGNQPQHF.

The rearrangement links TRBV5-1 to TRBJ2-4; maybe TRBD2 (5 bases). Germline V gene lookup returns CDR1 SGHRS and CDR2 YFSETQ. V gave up 2 bases and J gave up 6 bases, with 12 bases separating them. This CDR3 is 14 amino acids long. CDR3 in amino acids: CASSLGSWGNIQYF. The CDR3 DNA reads as TGCGCCAGCAGCTTAGGGAGTTGGGGAAACATTCAGTACTTC.

This sequence joins TRBV27 and TRBJ1-2; D perhaps matches TRBD1 (6 bases). Germline V CDR1 and CDR2: MNHEY, SMNVEV (reference sequence). The length of the CDR3 is 16 residues. V lost 5 bases and J lost 4, with 20 bases in between. The CDR3 reads CASSPTYGGRGYGYTF. For the CDR3, the DNA is TGTGCCAGCAGTCCAACTTACGGGGGGCGCGGCTATGGCTACACCTTC.

The genes are TRBV7-8 and TRBJ1-5; D is unresolved. Per the germline V gene, CDR1 is SGHVS and CDR2 is FQNEAQ. The CDR3 totals 15 residues. V was pared by 5 bases and J by 5 bases, with 16 bases between. The CDR3 here is CASSDLYREDQPQHF. CDR3 DNA sequence: TGTGCCAGCAGCGACCTTTATAGAGAGGATCAGCCCCAGCATTTT.

The chain recombines TRBV6-5 with TRBJ2-7; perhaps TRBD2 as D (6 bases). Trimming shortened V by 6 bases and J by 1 base, and 13 bases separated the two germline ends. The CDR3 is 14 residues long. CDR1 MNHEY and CDR2 SVGAGI come from the germline V gene. The CDR3 DNA reads as TGTGCCAGCAGACTTCTGCGGGAATCCTACGAGCAGTACTTC. Its protein product is CASRLLRESYEQYF.